A single sample gave rise to the 9 T cell receptor beta chains below, sequenced in a study of blood T cell repertoires in COVID-19. TCRdb keeps only in-frame clones here, not all; method: immunoSEQ multiplex PCR. The top ten clones hold around 4.2% of a sample with 200,000 to 300,000 clones, about 85% of them seen once. The specimen was peripheral blood. Receptor source: a man in his 60s with acute or convalescent COVID-19.

This sequence joins TRBV6-5 and TRBJ2-1; 12 bases align to TRBD2. CDR1 and CDR2 (germline): MNHEY, SVGAGI. CDR3 length: 14 residues. V shed 6 bases and J 12 bases; nucleotides not matched to a gene: 9. The CDR3 DNA sequence: TGTGCCAGCAGCCGAGACAAGGGACTAGCGGGGCAGTTCTTC. Its translation is CASSRDKGLAGQFF.

The V and J genes are TRBV4-1 and TRBJ2-1; 7 nucleotides line up with TRBD2. The CDR3 runs to 13 residues. In germline, CDR1 is MGHRA, CDR2 YSYEKL. The V segment lost 4 bases and the J segment 7 bases; nucleotides outside the gene matches: 4. The DNA of the CDR3 is TGCGCCAGCAGCCGAATCGGGGGGAATGAGCAGTTCTTC. Translated: CASSRIGGNEQFF.

The J gene is TRBJ2-3, the V gene TRBV10-3; 9 bases match TRBD2. The CDR3 totals 17 residues. V was pared by 6 bases and J by 0 bases, with 10 bases of the junction left unmatched. Germline CDR1 and CDR2: ENHRY and SYGVKD. The CDR3 region is CAISHNSGGSSTDTQYF. CDR3 sequence (DNA): TGTGCCATCAGCCACAATAGCGGGGGATCTAGCACAGATACGCAGTATTTT.

The J gene is TRBJ2-7, the V gene TRBV5-1, with TRBD1 identical over 10 bases. Germline V lookup: CDR1 SGHRS, CDR2 YFSETQ. The CDR3 totals 15 residues. V shed 2 bases and J 5 bases; nucleotides not matched to a gene: 7. The CDR3 region has the DNA TGCGCCAGCAGCTTCACCGGGACAGGGGACCACGAGCAGTACTTC. Encoded protein: CASSFTGTGDHEQYF.

The chain recombines TRBV6-5 with TRBJ1-2, with a tentative D call TRBD1 (6 bases). Germline CDR1 MNHEY, CDR2 SVGAGI. Trimming cost V 0 bases and J 4 bases, with 9 bases left between them. This CDR3 has 14 amino acids. CDR3 in DNA: TGTGCCAGCAGTTACTCCAGGGGCGGCTATGGCTACACCTTC. It translates to CASSYSRGGYGYTF.

This chain connects TRBV10-3 to TRBJ1-1, with 8 bases identical to TRBD1. Trimming removed 7 bases from V and 1 base from J; junction bases left unmatched: 14. The germline V gene has CDR1 ENHRY and CDR2 SYGVKD. The CDR3 totals 17 residues. CDR3 region: CAITATIPGTGNTEAFF. In DNA, the CDR3 is TGTGCCATCACTGCCACCATCCCCGGGACAGGGAACACTGAAGCTTTCTTT.

This clone was counted a few times. The rearrangement links TRBV9 to TRBJ1-3; D ambiguous. V was shortened by 0 bases and J by 4 bases, with 11 bases between the two germline ends. This CDR3 is 15 amino acids long. Germline V gives CDR1 SGDLS, CDR2 YYNGEE. The CDR3 nucleotides read TGTGCCAGCAGCGTAGAAGGAGGCCTAGGAAACACCATATATTTT. Amino acid sequence: CASSVEGGLGNTIYF.

The chain employs TRBV6-6 and TRBJ1-2; 7 bases map to TRBD1. Germline V gene data show CDR1 as MNHNY and CDR2 as SVGAGI (reference sequence). The CDR3 runs to 12 residues. V was pared by 6 bases and J by 8 bases, with 6 bases of the junction left unmatched. The CDR3 is CASRVRDRGYTF. CDR3 DNA sequence: TGTGCCAGCAGGGTCCGGGACAGAGGCTACACCTTC.

This chain connects TRBV5-1 to TRBJ2-5; 12 bases match TRBD2. Germline V lookup: CDR1 SGHRS, CDR2 YFSETQ. There are 16 residues in the CDR3. V trimming: 3 bases; J trimming: 0 bases; junction bases outside the gene matches: 3. In nucleotides, the CDR3 is TGCGCCAGCAGCTGGGGGACTAGCGGGTACCAAGAGACCCAGTACTTC. This sequence encodes CASSWGTSGYQETQYF.